The 3 T cell receptor beta chains reported below all come from one sample, sequenced in a study of Graves' ophthalmopathy and Graves' hyperthyroidism. As the template, RNA transcripts were used to amplify TCR beta CDR3 regions. HTBI primers were used in a first-round RT-PCR, which preceded a second-round multiplex PCR. MiXCR, applied by TCRdb to the multiplex PCR reads, yields one record per CDR3 protein. The sample consists of about 400,000 distinct CDR3 sequences, roughly 14% of them appearing once. Sequencing was performed on peripheral blood. Receptors originate from a woman younger than 30 with stable Graves' hyperthyroidism.

In its sample, this clonotype was seen many times. V is TRBV19 and J is TRBJ1-1; 8 nucleotides agree with TRBD1. The CDR3 runs to 16 residues. Per the germline V gene, CDR1 is LNHDA and CDR2 is SQIVND (reference sequence). J lost 4 bases, V lost 5 bases, and 12 bases had no gene match. Written as DNA, the CDR3 is TGTGCCAGTAGTCCGGACAGGGATTTCCGGGGCACTGAAGCTTTCTTT. Amino acids: CASSPDRDFRGTEAFF.

This clonotype was recorded a few times. The V call is TRBV7-8, the J call TRBJ2-2; 8 bases line up with TRBD2. This CDR3 is built from 17 residues. Germline V CDR1 and CDR2: SGHVS, FQNEAQ. With V trimmed by 1 base and J by 5 bases, 9 bases remained unmatched. CDR3 residues: CASSLVYGGAETGELFF. The DNA of the CDR3 is TGTGCCAGCAGCTTAGTTTACGGGGGGGCCGAAACCGGGGAGCTGTTTTTT.

This clonotype was detected ten times or more. V gene TRBV27 combines with J gene TRBJ2-7; 7 nucleotides agree with TRBD1. Germline CDR1 is MNHEY and CDR2 is SMNVEV (reference sequence). V gave up 4 bases and J gave up 0 bases; unmatched junction bases: 9. This CDR3 spans 16 amino acids. The CDR3 reads CASSSLRTGNSYEQYF. CDR3 DNA sequence: TGTGCCAGCAGTTCCCTTCGGACAGGCAACTCCTACGAGCAGTACTTC.